These 17 T cell receptor beta chains originate from one sample sequenced in a study of shared clonotypes between healthy human individuals (dated by TCRdb to 2018 to 2020). Library prep was done by the immunoSEQ multiplex PCR assay. In TCRdb, the immuneACCESS table is reduced to in-frame sequences with V and J assigned. These tables do not hold every clone; where another copy was compared, an unresolved V gene accounts for under half, and the others remain unexplained. The sample yields 450,000 to 500,000 clones; approximately 81% were counted once. Together, the top ten hold over 9.5% of the sample. Material for sequencing was PBMCs. These receptors originate from a woman between 40 and 50 years old in good health. Some clones in this sample may be carry-over from other donors' samples.

The chain is built from TRBV5-1 and TRBJ2-1; 7 bases line up with TRBD2. From germline, CDR1 is SGHRS and CDR2 YFSETQ. The CDR3 is 16 amino acids. The J segment lost 6 bases and the V segment lost 0 bases, leaving 9 bases of the junction unmatched. The CDR3 nucleotides are TGCGCCAGCAGCTTGGCCCCAGCGGGGCGGGTCAATGAGCAGTTCTTC. Amino acid sequence: CASSLAPAGRVNEQFF.

The gene calls are TRBV9 and TRBJ2-5; D not resolved. The CDR3 is 13 residues long. The V gene lost 0 bases and the J gene lost 5 bases, with 8 bases spanning the gap. Germline CDR1 and CDR2: SGDLS and YYNGEE. The CDR3 protein is CASSVDRAETQYF. The CDR3 nucleotides read TGTGCCAGCAGCGTAGACCGGGCGGAGACCCAGTACTTC.

The chain has TRBV11-2 and TRBJ2-5; possibly TRBD2 for D (5 bases). This CDR3 is built from 14 residues. Germline V CDR1 and CDR2: SGHAT, FQNNGV. V lost 5 bases, J lost 4 bases, and 14 bases lay in between. CDR3 sequence (DNA): TGTGCCAGCAGCCTCCGGACGGCGGGAGAGACCCAGTACTTC. Protein product: CASSLRTAGETQYF. Together with reference TRBV11-2 and TRBJ2-5, the CDR3 gives the full variable domain: EAGVAQSPRYKIIEKRQSVAFWCNPISGHATLYWYQQILGQGPKLLIQFQNNGVVDDSQLPKDRFSAERLKGVDSTLKIQPAKLEDSAVYLCASSLRTAGETQYFGPGTRLLVL.

CDR3 sequence: CASSLRHPERGYTF. The CDR3 DNA reads TGTGCCAGCAGTCTCAGACACCCCGAGAGGGGCTACACCTTC. The chain carries TRBV27 and TRBJ1-2; D unresolved. Germline CDR1 is MNHEY and CDR2 is SMNVEV (reference sequence). This CDR3 is built from 14 residues. Trimming removed 5 bases at V and 8 bases at J, with 18 bases between.

CDR3 in amino acids: CASSERGASEAFF. CDR3 sequence (DNA): TGTGCCAGCAGTGAACGGGGGGCATCGGAAGCTTTCTTT. This chain links TRBV6-1 with TRBJ1-1, with D perhaps TRBD1 (6 bases). Germline V gene sequence: CDR1 MNHNS, CDR2 SASEGT. The V end was cut by 2 bases, the J end by 8 bases, with 12 bases between. The CDR3 runs to 13 residues.

V is TRBV5-1 and J is TRBJ2-7; weak D call: TRBD1 (5 bases). The CDR3 runs to 15 residues. Trimming took off 6 bases at V and 2 bases at J, with 18 bases between the two ends. Germline V gene lookup returns CDR1 SGHRS and CDR2 YFSETQ. As DNA, the CDR3 is TGCGCCAGCACAAGCACCCCGACAGATACCTACGAGCAGTACTTC. It specifies CASTSTPTDTYEQYF.

The rearrangement links TRBV27 to TRBJ2-7; 7 nucleotides line up with TRBD2. CDR3 size: 15 residues. Trimming removed 7 bases from V and 5 bases from J; junction bases left unmatched: 14. Germline CDR1 is MNHEY and CDR2 is SMNVEV (reference sequence). The CDR3: CASNKAGSTLHEQYF. For the CDR3, the DNA is TGTGCCAGCAACAAAGCGGGATCAACCCTCCACGAGCAGTACTTC.

V and J are TRBV5-5 and TRBJ2-7, with D possibly TRBD1 on 5 matching bases. CDR3 length: 15 residues. Germline V gives CDR1 SGHKS, CDR2 YYEKEE (reference sequence). Between the trimmed V and J ends, which lost 0 bases and 3 bases, there was a span of 13 bases. The CDR3 loop reads CASSLGPDGHYEQYF. The DNA of the CDR3 is TGTGCCAGCAGCTTGGGACCCGACGGACACTACGAGCAGTACTTC.

This chain connects TRBV27 to TRBJ1-5; the match to TRBD1 covers 11 bases. This CDR3 comprises 16 residues. Germline lookup yields CDR1 MNHEY and CDR2 SMNVEV (reference sequence). V trimming: 2 bases; J trimming: 6 bases; junction bases outside the gene matches: 6. The CDR3 sequence: CASSLGGTGGIQPQHF. CDR3 DNA: TGTGCCAGCAGTTTAGGAGGGACAGGGGGTATTCAGCCCCAGCATTTT.

The chain uses TRBV29-1 and TRBJ1-2; possible D gene TRBD1, 5 bases. Trimming left V 0 bases short and J 4 bases short, with 9 bases between. The length of the CDR3 is 13 residues. CDR1 and CDR2 (germline): SQVTM, ANQGSEA. The CDR3 DNA is TGCAGCGTTGAAGAACAGGCAGGCTATGGCTACACCTTC. It yields the protein CSVEEQAGYGYTF.

The gene calls are TRBV28 and TRBJ1-2; D is undetermined. The CDR3 spans 16 residues. Trimming left V 1 base short and J 4 bases short, with 16 bases between. Germline values: CDR1 MDHEN, CDR2 SYDVKM. The CDR3 is CASSLYGNGAIYGYTF. The DNA of the CDR3 is TGTGCCAGCAGTTTATACGGTAACGGAGCCATCTATGGCTACACCTTC.

The V call is TRBV11-2, the J call TRBJ1-1; a possible D gene is TRBD1 (5 bases). Trimming removed 3 bases at V and 5 bases at J, with 10 bases between. The CDR3 runs to 13 residues. CDR1 is SGHAT, CDR2 FQNNGV, per germline. Written as DNA, the CDR3 is TGTGCCAGCAGCTTCTCGACAGAAACTGAAGCTTTCTTT. This translates into CASSFSTETEAFF.

The chain links TRBV7-6 to TRBJ2-1; D tentatively fits TRBD1 or TRBD2 (6 bases each). Deletions cut 5 bases from V and 3 bases from J, with 17 bases between. This CDR3 is 16 amino acids long. CDR1 and CDR2 (germline): SGHVS, FNYEAQ. The CDR3 reads CASSNPLAGHYNEQFF. The CDR3 DNA reads as TGTGCCAGCAGCAACCCTCTGGCGGGACACTACAATGAGCAGTTCTTC.

The chain employs TRBV10-3 and TRBJ2-3; TRBD2 is a possible D gene (5 bases). There are 12 residues in the CDR3. Germline CDR1 is ENHRY and CDR2 is SYGVKD. V lost 7 bases and J 6 bases, leaving 11 bases between the germline ends. The DNA for the CDR3 is TGTGCCATCAACCCGGGAACCGATACGCAGTATTTT. Encoded protein: CAINPGTDTQYF.

The chain joins TRBV29-1 to TRBJ1-1; D remains unclear. The CDR3 length is 12 residues. Germline V gene data show CDR1 as SQVTM and CDR2 as ANQGSEA. V dropped 7 bases and J dropped 2 bases, with 11 bases sitting between them. CDR3 nucleotide sequence: TGCAGCGCAGGTGGGAGCAACACTGAAGCTTTCTTT. It translates to CSAGGSNTEAFF.

As for this clone: The likely explanation is a read error, given a far larger clone one base away. This sample also contains other DNA sequences that code for the same CDR3. The genes are TRBV1 and TRBJ1-2. TRBV1 is shown as a pseudogene. This CDR3 is built from 13 residues. In DNA, the CDR3 is TGCACCAGCATTGTGCGAAAGACCTATGGCTACACATTC. Amino acids: CTSIVRKTYGYTF.

The chain has TRBV20-1 and TRBJ2-1; D call uncertain. Trimming pared 6 bases from V and 12 bases from J, leaving 15 bases between. Germline CDR1 reads DFQATT; CDR2 reads SNEGSKA (reference sequence). CDR3 size: 11 residues. For the CDR3, the DNA is TGCAGTGCCCAGCCCAGCCTTTCGCAGTTCTTC. Protein: CSAQPSLSQFF.